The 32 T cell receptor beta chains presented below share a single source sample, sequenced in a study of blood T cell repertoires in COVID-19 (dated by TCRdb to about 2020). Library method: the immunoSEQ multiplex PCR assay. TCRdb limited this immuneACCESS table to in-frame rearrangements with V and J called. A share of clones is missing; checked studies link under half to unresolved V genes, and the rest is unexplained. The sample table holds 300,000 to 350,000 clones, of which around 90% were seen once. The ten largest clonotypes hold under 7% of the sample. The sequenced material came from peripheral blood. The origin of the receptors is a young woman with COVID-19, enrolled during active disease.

CDR3 protein: CASSESRGLLSEQYF. CDR3 DNA: TGTGCCAGCAGTGAATCCAGGGGGCTGTTGAGCGAGCAGTACTTC. The chain uses TRBV6-1 and TRBJ2-7; TRBD1 aligns across 8 bases. V was clipped by 2 bases and J by 6 bases; unmatched bases: 9. The CDR3 contains 15 residues. Germline-derived CDR1 and CDR2 are MNHNS and SASEGT.

CDR3 loop: CASSDRGSEKLFF. The CDR3 region has the DNA TGTGCCAGCAGTGACAGGGGGAGCGAAAAACTGTTTTTT. The chain uses TRBV6-1 and TRBJ1-4; 7 bases align to TRBD1. CDR1 MNHNS and CDR2 SASEGT come from the germline V gene. V was clipped by 3 bases and J by 8 bases; unmatched bases: 3. The CDR3 is made up of 13 amino acids.

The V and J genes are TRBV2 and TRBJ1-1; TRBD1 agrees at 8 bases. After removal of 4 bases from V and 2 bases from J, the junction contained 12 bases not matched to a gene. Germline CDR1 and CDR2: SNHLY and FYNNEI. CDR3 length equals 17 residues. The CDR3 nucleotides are TGTGCCAGCAGTGTTCTTCGACAGGGGCGTGATAACACTGAAGCTTTCTTT. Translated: CASSVLRQGRDNTEAFF.

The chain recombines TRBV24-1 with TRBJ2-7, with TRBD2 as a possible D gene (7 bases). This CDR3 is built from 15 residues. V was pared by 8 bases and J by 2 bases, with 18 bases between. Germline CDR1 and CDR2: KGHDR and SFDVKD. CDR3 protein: CATTLRTGRAYEQYF. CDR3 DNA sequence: TGTGCCACCACACTTCGTACAGGGAGGGCCTACGAGCAGTACTTC.

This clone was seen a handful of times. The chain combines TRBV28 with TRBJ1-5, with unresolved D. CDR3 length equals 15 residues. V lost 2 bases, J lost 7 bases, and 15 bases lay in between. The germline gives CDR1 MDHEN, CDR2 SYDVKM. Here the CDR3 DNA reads TGTGCCAGCAGTTTAATAGGAGGGAGTTGGCAGCCCCAGCATTTT. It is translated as CASSLIGGSWQPQHF.

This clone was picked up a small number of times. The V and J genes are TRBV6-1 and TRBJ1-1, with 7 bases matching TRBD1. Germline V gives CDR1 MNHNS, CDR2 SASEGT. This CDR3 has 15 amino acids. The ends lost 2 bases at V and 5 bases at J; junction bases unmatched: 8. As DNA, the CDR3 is TGTGCCAGCAGTGAACTAGGACAGGAGGGGACTGAAGCTTTCTTT. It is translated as CASSELGQEGTEAFF.

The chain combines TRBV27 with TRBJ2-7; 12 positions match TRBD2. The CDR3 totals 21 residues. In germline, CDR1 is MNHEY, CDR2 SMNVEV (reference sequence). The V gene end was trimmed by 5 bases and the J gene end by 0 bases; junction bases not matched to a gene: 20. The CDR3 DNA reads TGTGCCAGCAGTCCGACCCCCCCTCTAGCGGGAGGGGCCGATAGCTCCTACGAGCAGTACTTC. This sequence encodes CASSPTPPLAGGADSSYEQYF.

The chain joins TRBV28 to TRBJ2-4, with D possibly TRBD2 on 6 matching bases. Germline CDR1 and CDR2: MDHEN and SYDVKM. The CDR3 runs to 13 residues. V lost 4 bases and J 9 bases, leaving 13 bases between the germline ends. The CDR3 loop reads CASSSPGGGIQYF. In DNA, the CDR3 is TGTGCCAGCAGTTCTCCCGGGGGTGGCATTCAGTACTTC.

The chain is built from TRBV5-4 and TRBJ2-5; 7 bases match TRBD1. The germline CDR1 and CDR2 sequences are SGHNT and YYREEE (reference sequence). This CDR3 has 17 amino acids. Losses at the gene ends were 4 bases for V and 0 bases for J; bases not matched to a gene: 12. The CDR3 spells CASSAAPGTANQETQYF. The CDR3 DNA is TGTGCCAGCAGCGCGGCTCCCGGGACAGCGAACCAAGAGACCCAGTACTTC.

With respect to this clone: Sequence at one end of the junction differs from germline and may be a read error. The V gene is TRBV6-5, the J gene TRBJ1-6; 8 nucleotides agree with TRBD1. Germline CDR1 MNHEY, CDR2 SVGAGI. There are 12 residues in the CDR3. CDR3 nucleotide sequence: TGTGCCAGCAGCTCGCCGGGACAGGAGTACTTATTT. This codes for CASSSPGQEYLF.

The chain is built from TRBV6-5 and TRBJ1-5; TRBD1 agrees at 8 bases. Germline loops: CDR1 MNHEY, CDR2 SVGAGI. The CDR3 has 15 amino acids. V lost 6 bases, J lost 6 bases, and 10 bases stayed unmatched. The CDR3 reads CASSPDRGDGQPQHF. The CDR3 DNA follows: TGTGCCAGCAGCCCCGACAGGGGAGACGGTCAGCCCCAGCATTTT.

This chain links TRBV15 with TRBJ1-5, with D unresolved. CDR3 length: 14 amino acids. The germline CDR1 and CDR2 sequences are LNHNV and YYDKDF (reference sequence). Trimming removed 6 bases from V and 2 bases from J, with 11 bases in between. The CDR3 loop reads CATRKRARNQPQHF. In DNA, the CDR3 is TGTGCCACCAGGAAGAGGGCCCGCAATCAGCCCCAGCATTTT.

The CDR3, as DNA: TGTGCCAGCAGCCGGACAGGGGATCAGCCCCAGCATTTT. Its translation is CASSRTGDQPQHF. J is TRBJ1-5 and V is TRBV3-1 (or the pseudogene TRBV3-2); 9 positions agree with TRBD1. Trimming took 4 bases from V and 5 from J; bases not matched to a gene: 0. The CDR3 extends over 13 amino acids. The germline V gene encodes CDR1 LGHDT and CDR2 YNNKEL (reference sequence).

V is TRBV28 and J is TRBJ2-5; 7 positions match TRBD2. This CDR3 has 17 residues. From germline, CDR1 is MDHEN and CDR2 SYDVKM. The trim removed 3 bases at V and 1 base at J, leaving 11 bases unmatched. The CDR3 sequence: CASSFMGGGPVQETQYF. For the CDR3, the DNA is TGTGCCAGCAGTTTCATGGGGGGAGGGCCCGTCCAAGAGACCCAGTACTTC. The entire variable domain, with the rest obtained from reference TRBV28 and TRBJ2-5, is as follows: DVKVTQSSRYLVKRTGEKVFLECVQDMDHENMFWYRQDPGLGLRLIYFSYDVKMKEKGDIPEGYSVSREKKERFSLILESASTNQTSMYLCASSFMGGGPVQETQYFGPGTRLLVL.

The CDR3 loop reads CASSISGTVGNIQYF. DNA of the CDR3: TGTGCCAGCAGCATTTCCGGGACAGTGGGAAACATTCAGTACTTC. The V gene is TRBV7-3, the J gene TRBJ2-4; 7 bases align to TRBD1. J gave up 6 bases and V 5 bases, and 10 bases lay outside the gene matches. The CDR3 contains 15 residues. From germline, CDR1 is SGHTA and CDR2 FQGTGA.

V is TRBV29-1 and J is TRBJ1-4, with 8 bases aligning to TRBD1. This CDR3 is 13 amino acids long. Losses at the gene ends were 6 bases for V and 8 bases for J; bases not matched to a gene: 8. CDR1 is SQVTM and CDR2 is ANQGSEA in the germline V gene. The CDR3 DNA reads TGCAGCGTGGCGACAGGGGAGGTCGAAAAACTGTTTTTT. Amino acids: CSVATGEVEKLFF.

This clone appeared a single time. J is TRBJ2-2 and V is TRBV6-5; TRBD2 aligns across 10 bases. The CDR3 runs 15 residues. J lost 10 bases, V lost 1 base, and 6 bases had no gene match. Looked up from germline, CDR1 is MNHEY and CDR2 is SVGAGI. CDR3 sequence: CASSYLGTSEVELFF. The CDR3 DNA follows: TGTGCCAGCAGTTACTTAGGGACTAGCGAGGTGGAGCTGTTTTTT.

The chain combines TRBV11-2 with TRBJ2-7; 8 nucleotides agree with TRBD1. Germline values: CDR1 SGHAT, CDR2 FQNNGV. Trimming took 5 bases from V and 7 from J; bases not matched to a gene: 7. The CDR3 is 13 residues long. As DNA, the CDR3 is TGTGCCAGCAGCCCGATACAGGGGGGAGAGCAGTACTTC. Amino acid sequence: CASSPIQGGEQYF.

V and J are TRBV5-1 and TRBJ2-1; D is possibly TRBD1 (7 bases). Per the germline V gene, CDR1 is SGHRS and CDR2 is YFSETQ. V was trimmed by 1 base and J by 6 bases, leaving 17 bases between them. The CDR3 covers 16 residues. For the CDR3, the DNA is TGCGCCAGCAGCTTGAGTGGGGGGACAGCCGGCAATGAGCAGTTCTTC. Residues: CASSLSGGTAGNEQFF.

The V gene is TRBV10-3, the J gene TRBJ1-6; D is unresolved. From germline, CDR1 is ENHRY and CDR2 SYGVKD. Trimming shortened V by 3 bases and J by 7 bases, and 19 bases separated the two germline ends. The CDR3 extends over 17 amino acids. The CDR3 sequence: CAISERRSSIGNSPLHF. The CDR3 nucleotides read TGTGCCATCAGTGAAAGGAGGAGCTCTATTGGGAATTCACCCCTCCACTTT.

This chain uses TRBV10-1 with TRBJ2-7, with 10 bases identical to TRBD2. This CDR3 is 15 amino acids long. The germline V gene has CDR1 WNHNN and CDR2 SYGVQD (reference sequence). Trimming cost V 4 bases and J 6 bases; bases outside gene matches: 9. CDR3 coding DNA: TGCGCCAGCAGTGGGAAGCGGGAGGGCCTTTGCGAGCAGTACTTC. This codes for CASSGKREGLCEQYF.

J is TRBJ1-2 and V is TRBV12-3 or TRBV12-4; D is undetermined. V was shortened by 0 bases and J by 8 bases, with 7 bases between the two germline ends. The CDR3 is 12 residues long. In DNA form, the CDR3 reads TGTGCCAGCAGTTTAGCAGGGAGCGGCTACACCTTC. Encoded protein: CASSLAGSGYTF.

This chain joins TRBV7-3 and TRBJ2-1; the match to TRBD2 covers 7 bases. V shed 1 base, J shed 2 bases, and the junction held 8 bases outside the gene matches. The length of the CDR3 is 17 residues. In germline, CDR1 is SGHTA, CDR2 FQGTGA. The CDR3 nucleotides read TGTGCCAGCAGCTTAAGGGGGGGATCACAGACCTACAATGAGCAGTTCTTC. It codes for CASSLRGGSQTYNEQFF.

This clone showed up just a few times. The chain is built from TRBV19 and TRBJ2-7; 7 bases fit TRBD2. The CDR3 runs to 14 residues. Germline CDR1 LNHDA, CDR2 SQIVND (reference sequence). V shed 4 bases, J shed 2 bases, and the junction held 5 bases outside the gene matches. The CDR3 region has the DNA TGTGCCAGTAGTACGACTAGCAGTCCCTACGAGCAGTACTTC. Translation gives CASSTTSSPYEQYF.

CDR3 in DNA: TGTGCCAGCAGCCCTTCCCTTCTAGCCAAAAACATTCAGTACTTC. As protein: CASSPSLLAKNIQYF. This chain links TRBV5-4 with TRBJ2-4; D is unclear. The CDR3 consists of 15 residues. V was trimmed by 4 bases and J by 0 bases, leaving 11 bases between them. Germline V gene sequence: CDR1 SGHNT, CDR2 YYREEE (reference sequence).

CDR3 residues: CASSGAGGDPEQFF. For the CDR3, the DNA is TGTGCCAGCAGTGGGGCGGGAGGGGATCCGGAGCAGTTCTTC. The rearrangement uses TRBV2 and TRBJ2-1; the match to TRBD2 covers 9 bases. Losses at the gene ends were 4 bases for V and 10 bases for J; bases not matched to a gene: 8. The germline gives CDR1 SNHLY, CDR2 FYNNEI. The CDR3 spans 14 residues.

CDR3 amino acids: CASSLGQGARQPQHF. In nucleotides, the CDR3 is TGTGCCAGCAGCTTGGGACAGGGGGCGCGACAGCCCCAGCATTTT. V usage is TRBV5-6 and J usage is TRBJ1-5; the match to TRBD1 covers 10 bases. CDR1 SGHDT and CDR2 YYEEEE come from the germline V gene. The V and J ends lost 0 bases and 7 bases, in that order; junction bases with no gene match: 4. The CDR3 is 15 residues long.

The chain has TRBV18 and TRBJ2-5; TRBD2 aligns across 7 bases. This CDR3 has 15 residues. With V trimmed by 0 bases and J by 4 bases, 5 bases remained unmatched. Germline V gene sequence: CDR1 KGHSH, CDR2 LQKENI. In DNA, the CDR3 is TGTGCCAGCTCACCACCGTCTAGGGAGGGAGAGACCCAGTACTTC. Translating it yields CASSPPSREGETQYF.

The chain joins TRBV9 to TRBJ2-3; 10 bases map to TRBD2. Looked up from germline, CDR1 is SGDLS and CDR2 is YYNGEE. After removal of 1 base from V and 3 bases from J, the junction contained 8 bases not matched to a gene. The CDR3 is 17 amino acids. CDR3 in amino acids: CASSVLAGALGTDTQYF. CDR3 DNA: TGTGCCAGCAGCGTACTAGCGGGAGCCTTAGGGACAGATACGCAGTATTTT. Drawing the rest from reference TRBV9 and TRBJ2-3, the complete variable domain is DSGVTQTPKHLITATGQRVTLRCSPRSGDLSVYWYQQSLDQGLQFLIQYYNGEERAKGNILERFSAQQFPDLHSELNLSSLELGDSALYFCASSVLAGALGTDTQYFGPGTRLTVL.

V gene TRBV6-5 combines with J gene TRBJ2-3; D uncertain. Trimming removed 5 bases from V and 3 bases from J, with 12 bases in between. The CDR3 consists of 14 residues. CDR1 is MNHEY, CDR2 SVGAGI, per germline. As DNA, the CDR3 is TGTGCCAGCAGTCCCAACGCCCGGACAGATACGCAGTATTTT. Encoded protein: CASSPNARTDTQYF.

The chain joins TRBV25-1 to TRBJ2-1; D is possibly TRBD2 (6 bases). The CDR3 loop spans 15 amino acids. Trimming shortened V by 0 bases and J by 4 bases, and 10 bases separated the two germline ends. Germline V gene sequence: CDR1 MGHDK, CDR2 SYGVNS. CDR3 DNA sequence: TGTGCCAGCAGTGAATATGGGACTGGGTACAATGAGCAGTTCTTC. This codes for CASSEYGTGYNEQFF.

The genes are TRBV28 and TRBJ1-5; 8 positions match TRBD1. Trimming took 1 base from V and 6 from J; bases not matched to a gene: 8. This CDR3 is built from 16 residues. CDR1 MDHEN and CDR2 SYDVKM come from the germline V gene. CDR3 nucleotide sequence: TGTGCCAGCAGTTTATTAGGAGGGACAGGCAGTCAGCCCCAGCATTTT. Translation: CASSLLGGTGSQPQHF.